This T cell receptor beta chain originates from a study of blood T cell repertoires in COVID-19. Per the original methods: Reference gene primer amplification yielded estimated nucleated cell counts. The repertoire was sequenced with immunoSEQ multiplex PCR; TCRdb's copy has only in-frame clones and lacks some. V, J and clone size are taken as reported in that table, and D and trimming were inferred from the DNA itself. The sample holds some 150,000 clones, roughly 80% seen once. V lost 2 bases, J lost 1 base, and 2 bases stayed unmatched. The CDR3 has 15 amino acids. CDR1 and CDR2 from the germline V gene are KGHSH and LQKENI.

The sequence was collected from a man aged 60 to 75 with acute or convalescent COVID-19. This chain joins TRBV18 and TRBJ1-3; 7 bases line up with TRBD1. The specimen sequenced was peripheral blood. CDR3 loop: CASSPATGSGNTIYF. CDR3 sequence (DNA): TGTGCCAGCTCACCAGCGACAGGGTCTGGAAACACCATATATTTT.